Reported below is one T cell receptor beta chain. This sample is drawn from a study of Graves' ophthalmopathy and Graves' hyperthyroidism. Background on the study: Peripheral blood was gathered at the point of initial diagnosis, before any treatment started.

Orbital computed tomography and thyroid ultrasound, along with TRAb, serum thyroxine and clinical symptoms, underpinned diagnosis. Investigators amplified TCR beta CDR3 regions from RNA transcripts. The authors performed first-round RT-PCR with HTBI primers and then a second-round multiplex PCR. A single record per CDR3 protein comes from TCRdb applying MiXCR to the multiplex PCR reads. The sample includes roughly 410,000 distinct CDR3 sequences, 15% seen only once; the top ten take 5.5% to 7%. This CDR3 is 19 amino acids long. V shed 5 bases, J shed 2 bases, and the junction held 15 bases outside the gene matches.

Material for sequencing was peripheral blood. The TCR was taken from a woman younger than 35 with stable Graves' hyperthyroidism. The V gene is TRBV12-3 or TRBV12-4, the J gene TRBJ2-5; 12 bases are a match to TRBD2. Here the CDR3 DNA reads TGTGCCAGCAGTGCTCTAGCGGGGGGGTTCAAATATCAACAAGAGACCCAGTACTTC. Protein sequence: CASSALAGGFKYQQETQYF.